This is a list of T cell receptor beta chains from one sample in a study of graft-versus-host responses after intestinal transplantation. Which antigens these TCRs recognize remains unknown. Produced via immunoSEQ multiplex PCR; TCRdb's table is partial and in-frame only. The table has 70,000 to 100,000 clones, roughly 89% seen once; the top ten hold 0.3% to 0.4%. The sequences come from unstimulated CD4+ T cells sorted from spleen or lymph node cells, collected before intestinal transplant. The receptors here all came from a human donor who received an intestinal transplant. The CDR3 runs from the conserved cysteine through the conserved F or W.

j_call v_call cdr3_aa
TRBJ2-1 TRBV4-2 CASSQMRRGEADEQFF
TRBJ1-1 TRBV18 CASSPLPGNTEAFF
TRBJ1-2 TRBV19 CASSIGQGGYGYTF
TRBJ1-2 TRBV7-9 CASSFGQANYGYTF
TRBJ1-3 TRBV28 CASSLFRGGNTIYF
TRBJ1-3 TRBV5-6 CASSFLSSSGNTIYF
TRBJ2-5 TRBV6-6 CASGRPSTGAEETQYF
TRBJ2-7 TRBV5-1 CASSIAGGGYEQYF
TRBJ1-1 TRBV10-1 CASSSQGAGEAFF
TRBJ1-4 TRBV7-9 CASSPLREGGGEKLFF
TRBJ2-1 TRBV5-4 CASSPELAGATLNEQFF
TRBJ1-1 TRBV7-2 CAGSSLMNTEAFF
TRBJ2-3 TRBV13 CASSPASGVTDTQYF
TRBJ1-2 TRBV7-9 CASSLLGQGAGGYTF
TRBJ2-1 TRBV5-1 CASSLTGGNYNEQFF
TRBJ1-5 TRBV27 CASSLTGVNQPQHF